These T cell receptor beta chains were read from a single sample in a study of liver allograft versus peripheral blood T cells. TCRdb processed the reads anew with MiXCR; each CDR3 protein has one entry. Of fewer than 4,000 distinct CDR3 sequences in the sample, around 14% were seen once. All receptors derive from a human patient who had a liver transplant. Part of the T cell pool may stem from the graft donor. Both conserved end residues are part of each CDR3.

CDR3: CAISEIADRDTQYF; V: TRBV10-3
CDR3: CSVKGSGTEAFF; V: TRBV29-1
CDR3: CSARDRAYNEQYF; V: TRBV20-1
CDR3: CSASRESGAVTQYF; V: TRBV20-1
CDR3: CASSYSRQGMSYEQYF; V: TRBV6-6
CDR3: CASRIRGGNTIYF; V: TRBV6-6
CDR3: CSATSQGSSPLHF; V: TRBV20-1
CDR3: CASSGQAGGTDTQYF; V: TRBV9
CDR3: CASSPRGQGVKLFF; V: TRBV7-9
CDR3: CASSFMTGGLHTGELFF; V: TRBV5-1
CDR3: CASSPEGAIRETQYF; V: TRBV5-1
CDR3: CASSEGAVPQETQYF; V: TRBV5-4
CDR3: CASTKTGTGLGYEQYF; V: TRBV6-1
CDR3: CASSLDSISNEQYF; V: TRBV5-8
CDR3: CASSSGPSWENTEAFF; V: TRBV27
CDR3: CASSWTGTTSNQPQHF; V: TRBV10-2
CDR3: CASSFSSASVYEQYF; V: TRBV12-3/TRBV12-4
CDR3: CSARDSLSGAYEQYF; V: TRBV20-1
CDR3: CASSLGQRLSSYEQYF; V: TRBV7-9
CDR3: CASSVNRAGNTGELFF; V: TRBV9
CDR3: CASSSDRPRGYEQYF; V: TRBV7-9
CDR3: CASSYAGGVGDQTQYF; V: TRBV5-4
CDR3: CASSGQAALDEQYF; V: TRBV5-6
CDR3: CSALKRGNQPQHF; V: TRBV20-1
CDR3: CASSLSTPGELFF; V: TRBV27
CDR3: CASSLDGGVTQYF; V: TRBV11-2
CDR3: CATKDGRFKNIQYF; V: TRBV19
CDR3: CSANFPGYEKLFF; V: TRBV20-1
CDR3: CASSPLGGGYEQYF; V: TRBV18
CDR3: CSANDRGEDEAFF; V: TRBV20-1
CDR3: CASSLSGEETQYF; V: TRBV3-1
CDR3: CAIGGSNTEAFF; V: TRBV10-3
CDR3: CSARDGAGGETQYF; V: TRBV20-1
CDR3: CASSPSGTVYGYTF; V: TRBV18
CDR3: CAISSQGIGYTF; V: TRBV10-3
CDR3: CASSVEAGSSYNSPLHF; V: TRBV9
CDR3: CASSLTGTGNTIYF; V: TRBV2
CDR3: CASSPGQAGGYTF; V: TRBV18
CDR3: CASSGHRSRPQHF; V: TRBV6-1
CDR3: CASSEDFSPLHF; V: TRBV6-1
CDR3: CAISRESLMNTEAFF; V: TRBV10-3
CDR3: CASSYMDRRRGYEQYF; V: TRBV6-6
CDR3: CASSLAMTGYYGYTF; V: TRBV7-9
CDR3: CASSPRGARGRGSGANVLTF; V: TRBV18
CDR3: CASSPSGGGYGYTF; V: TRBV27
CDR3: CSSRGGEATEAFF; V: TRBV29-1
CDR3: CASTGQEGGDEQYF; V: TRBV6-1
CDR3: CSARAARGLGGGGYTF; V: TRBV20-1
CDR3: CASSLTGLAVINEQFF; V: TRBV5-4
CDR3: CASSQEGTGNTEAFF; V: TRBV3-1